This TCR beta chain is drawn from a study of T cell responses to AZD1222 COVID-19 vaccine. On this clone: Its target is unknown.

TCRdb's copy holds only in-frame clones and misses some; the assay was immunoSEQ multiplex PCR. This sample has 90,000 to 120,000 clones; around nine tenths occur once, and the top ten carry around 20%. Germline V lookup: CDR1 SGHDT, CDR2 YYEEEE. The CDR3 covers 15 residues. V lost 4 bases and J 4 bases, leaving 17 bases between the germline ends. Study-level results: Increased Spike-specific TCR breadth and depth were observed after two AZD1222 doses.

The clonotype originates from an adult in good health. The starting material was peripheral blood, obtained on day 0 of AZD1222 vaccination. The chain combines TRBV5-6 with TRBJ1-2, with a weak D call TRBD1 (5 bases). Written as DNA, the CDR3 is TGTGCCAGCAGCCCGGGCATAGGGGCGGGCTATGGCTACACCTTC. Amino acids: CASSPGIGAGYGYTF.